This TCR beta chain comes out of a study of OX40 agonist ivuxolimab in advanced cancers. The overall study: Ivuxolimab is an agonistic anti-OX40 (CD134) antibody, and patients were treated with it. Every 2 weeks, patients received ivuxolimab intravenously, dosed at 0.01 to 10 mg/kg. Cohort: more than 75% men, mean age approximately 66, aged roughly 20 to 79.

This CDR3 is 15 amino acids long. Germline trimming cut 5 bases from V and 1 base from J; bases unmatched to any gene: 7. The germline V gene encodes CDR1 SGHVS and CDR2 FQNEAQ. The repertoire was sequenced with immunoSEQ multiplex PCR; TCRdb's copy has only in-frame clones and lacks some. This sample has around 50,000 clones, with about 81% found just once. About this clone itself: Its matching antigen is unknown.

Whole-study results and caveats: At 0.1 to 3.0 mg/kg, CD4+ and CD8+ blood T cells expanded clonally by week 6.

This chain links TRBV7-8 with TRBJ1-2; 7 bases match TRBD1. The TCR originated in an adult with an advanced solid tumor such as melanoma, head and neck, liver or kidney cancer. The specimen comprised CD4+ or CD8+ T cells sorted from blood, sampled in a trial of the OX40 agonist ivuxolimab. Here the CDR3 DNA reads TGTGCCAGCAGCGGGGGTCAGGGGGGTAACTATGGCTACACCTTC. Translation: CASSGGQGGNYGYTF.